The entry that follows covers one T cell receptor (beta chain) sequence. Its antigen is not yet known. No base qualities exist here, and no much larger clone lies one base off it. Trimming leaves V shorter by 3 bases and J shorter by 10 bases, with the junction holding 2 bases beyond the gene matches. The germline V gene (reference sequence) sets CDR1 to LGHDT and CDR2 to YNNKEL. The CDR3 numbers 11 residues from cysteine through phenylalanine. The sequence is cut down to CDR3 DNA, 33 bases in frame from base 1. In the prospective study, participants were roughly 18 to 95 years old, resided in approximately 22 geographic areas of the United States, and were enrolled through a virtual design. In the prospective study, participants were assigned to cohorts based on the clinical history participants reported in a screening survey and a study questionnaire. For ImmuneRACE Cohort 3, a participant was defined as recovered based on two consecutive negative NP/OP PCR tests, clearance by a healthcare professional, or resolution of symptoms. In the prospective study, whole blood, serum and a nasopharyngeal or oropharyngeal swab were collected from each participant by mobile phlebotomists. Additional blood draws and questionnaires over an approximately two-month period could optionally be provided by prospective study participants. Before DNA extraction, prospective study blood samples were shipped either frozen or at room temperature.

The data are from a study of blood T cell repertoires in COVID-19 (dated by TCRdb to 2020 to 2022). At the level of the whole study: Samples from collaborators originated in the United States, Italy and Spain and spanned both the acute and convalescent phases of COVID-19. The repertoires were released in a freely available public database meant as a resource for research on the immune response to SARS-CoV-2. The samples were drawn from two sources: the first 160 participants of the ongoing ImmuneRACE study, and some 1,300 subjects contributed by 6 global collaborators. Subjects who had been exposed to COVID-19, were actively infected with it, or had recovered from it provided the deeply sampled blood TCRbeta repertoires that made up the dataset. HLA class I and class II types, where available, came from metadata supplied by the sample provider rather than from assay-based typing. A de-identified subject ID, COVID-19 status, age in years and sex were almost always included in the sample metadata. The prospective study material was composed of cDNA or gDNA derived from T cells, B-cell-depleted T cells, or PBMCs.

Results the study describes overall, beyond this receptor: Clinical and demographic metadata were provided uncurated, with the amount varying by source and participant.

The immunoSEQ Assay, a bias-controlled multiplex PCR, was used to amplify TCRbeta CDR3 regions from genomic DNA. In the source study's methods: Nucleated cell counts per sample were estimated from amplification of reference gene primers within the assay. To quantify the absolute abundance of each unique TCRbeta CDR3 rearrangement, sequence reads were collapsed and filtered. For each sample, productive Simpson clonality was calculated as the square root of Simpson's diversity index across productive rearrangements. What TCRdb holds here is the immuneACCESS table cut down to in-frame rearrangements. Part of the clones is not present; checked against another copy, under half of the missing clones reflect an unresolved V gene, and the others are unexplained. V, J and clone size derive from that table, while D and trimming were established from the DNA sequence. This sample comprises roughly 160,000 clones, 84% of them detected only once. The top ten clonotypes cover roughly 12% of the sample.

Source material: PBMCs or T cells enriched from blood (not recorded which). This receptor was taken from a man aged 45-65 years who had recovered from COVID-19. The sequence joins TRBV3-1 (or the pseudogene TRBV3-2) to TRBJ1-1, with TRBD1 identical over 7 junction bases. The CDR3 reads CASSHSGGAFF. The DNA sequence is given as TGTGCCAGCAGCCACTCAGGGGGAGCTTTCTTT.